The 2 T cell receptor beta chains presented below share a single source sample, sequenced in a study of cytomegalovirus exposure and HLA in healthy donors. With 60 Vbeta and 13 Jbeta primers, the PCR was carried out. The repertoire was sequenced with immunoSEQ multiplex PCR; TCRdb's copy has only in-frame clones and lacks some. There are 210,000 or so clones in the sample; roughly 80% occur only once, and less than 2.5% lies in the top ten. Sequencing was done on a sample of PBMCs. All receptors derive from a woman in her 30s in good health and CMV-seropositive.

The V call is TRBV28, the J call TRBJ1-4; no reliable D call. V lost 3 bases, J lost 4 bases, and 12 bases lay in between. Germline CDR1 is MDHEN and CDR2 is SYDVKM. The length of the CDR3 is 15 residues. This chain's CDR3 is CASSFSGLGNEKLFF. As DNA, the CDR3 is TGTGCCAGCAGTTTCTCGGGATTGGGTAATGAAAAACTGTTTTTT.

In this sample, this clone turned up a few times. The V gene is TRBV29-1, the J gene TRBJ2-3, with TRBD2 matching over 8 bases. Looked up from germline, CDR1 is SQVTM and CDR2 is ANQGSEA. Unmatched junction bases numbered 1, after V lost 5 bases and J lost 3 bases. The CDR3 is made up of 12 amino acids. Here the CDR3 DNA reads TGCAGCGTTACGGGGGGGACAGATACGCAGTATTTT. Residues: CSVTGGTDTQYF.